The present entry profiles one TCR beta chain with its context. The antigen remains undetermined. This entry is derived from a study of cytomegalovirus exposure and HLA in healthy donors. Study-level background: Findings of an earlier analysis included some 110 million unique TCR beta sequences from roughly 190 million T cells.

CDR3 length: 15 amino acids. Germline loops: CDR1 MNHNS, CDR2 SASEGT. J was trimmed by 5 bases and V by 3 bases; bases with no gene match: 6. Notes on the study in general: TCR beta V- and J-gene trimming was later associated with a missense DCLRE1C variant.

The primer mix had 60 Vbeta and 13 Jbeta primers. Repertoires were generated with immunoSEQ multiplex PCR, while TCRdb's copy carries only in-frame clones and drops some. The data contain about 70,000 clones, just over 85% of them singletons. This rearrangement joins TRBV6-1 to TRBJ2-2; 7 bases line up with TRBD2. The receptor's source is a woman between 25 and 40 years old in good health and CMV-seronegative. Sequenced sample: PBMCs. CDR3: CASSEGGVETGELFF. CDR3 bases: TGTGCCAGCAGTGAGGGGGGGGTCGAAACCGGGGAGCTGTTTTTT.